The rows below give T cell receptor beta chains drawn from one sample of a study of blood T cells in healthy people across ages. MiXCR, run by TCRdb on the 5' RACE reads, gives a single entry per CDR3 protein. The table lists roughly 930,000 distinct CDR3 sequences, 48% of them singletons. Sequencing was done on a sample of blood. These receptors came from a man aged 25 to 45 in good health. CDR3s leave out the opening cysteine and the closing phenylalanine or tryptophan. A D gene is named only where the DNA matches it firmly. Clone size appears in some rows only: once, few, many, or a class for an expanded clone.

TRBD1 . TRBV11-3 ASSFQGGPPGEAF
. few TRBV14 ASSQESRASTDTQY
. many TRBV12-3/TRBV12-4 ASSLMGNEQF
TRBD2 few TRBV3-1 ASSTSWGLAGSETQY
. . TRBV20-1 SAIRGKDTQY
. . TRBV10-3 AISTLRDRLSYEQY
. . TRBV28 TSQFRKRGTDYNEQY
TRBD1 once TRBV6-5 ASSYTIGTVFTYGYT
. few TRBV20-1 SARDKGLGGYT
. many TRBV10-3 AISESIAGQY
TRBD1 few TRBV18 ASSPDRGGYT
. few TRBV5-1 ASSPGLSNSPLH
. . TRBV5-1 ASRFVSNRAGAEAF